These 3 T cell receptor beta chains were sequenced from one sample in a study of technical replicates of blood from a few donors. TCRdb's copy holds only in-frame clones and misses some; the assay was immunoSEQ multiplex PCR. The table has 15,000 to 20,000 clones, approximately 90% seen once. The material sequenced was PBMCs. The receptors derive from a human donor in good health.

The chain links TRBV27 to TRBJ2-1; D gene ambiguous. The CDR3 runs 16 residues. Looked up from germline, CDR1 is MNHEY and CDR2 is SMNVEV (reference sequence). V was cut by 4 bases and J by 2 bases, with 15 bases left in between. The chain's CDR3 is CASSSLPGYTYNEQFF. DNA for the CDR3: TGTGCCAGCAGTTCCCTGCCCGGGTACACCTACAATGAGCAGTTCTTC.

This chain connects TRBV29-1 to TRBJ2-1, with TRBD2 matching 9 bases. The CDR3 loop spans 14 amino acids. After removal of 4 bases from V and 7 bases from J, the junction contained 8 bases not matched to a gene. Germline CDR1 is SQVTM and CDR2 is ANQGSEA. The CDR3 DNA follows: TGCAGCGTTGCGGTAGCGGGAGCATCTAATGAGCAGTTCTTC. It codes for CSVAVAGASNEQFF.

This rearrangement joins TRBV7-8 to TRBJ2-1; D is unclear. V was shortened by 1 base and J by 7 bases, with 8 bases between the two germline ends. The CDR3 length is 13 residues. Per the germline V gene, CDR1 is SGHVS and CDR2 is FQNEAQ. CDR3 sequence reads: CASSLDQMNEQFF. The CDR3, as DNA: TGTGCCAGCAGCTTAGACCAGATGAATGAGCAGTTCTTC.